The 5 T cell receptor beta chains reported below all come from one sample, sequenced in a study of control samples from healthy donors and cancer patients. TCRdb keeps only in-frame clones here, not all; method: immunoSEQ multiplex PCR. This sample carries around 170,000 clones, around nine tenths of them seen once, and the ten largest clones take about 0.73%. The sample consisted of blood. These receptors were taken from a woman in her twenties or thirties in good health.

The chain employs TRBV6-6 and TRBJ2-1; 8 bases are shared with TRBD2. The junction had 10 bases not matched to a gene; V was cut back by 2 bases and J by 7 bases. This CDR3 has 16 residues. CDR1 and CDR2 (germline): MNHNY, SVGAGI (reference sequence). The CDR3 loop is CASSYGLAGGINEQFF. Here the CDR3 DNA reads TGTGCCAGCAGTTACGGGTTGGCGGGAGGTATAAATGAGCAGTTCTTC.

This clone was recorded only once. This chain connects TRBV5-1 to TRBJ2-1, with 7 bases fitting TRBD1. The CDR3 contains 14 residues. J gave up 7 bases and V 4 bases, and 8 bases lay outside the gene matches. Germline assignment: CDR1 SGHRS and CDR2 YFSETQ. CDR3 nucleotides: TGCGCCAGCAGCCCCCTTACAGGGGTGAATGAGCAGTTCTTC. Translated: CASSPLTGVNEQFF.

The CDR3 DNA reads TGTGCCAGCAGCGGCCTAGGGGGGGCAGATACGCAGTATTTT. The encoded protein is CASSGLGGADTQYF. The rearrangement links TRBV5-6 to TRBJ2-3; a weak D match, TRBD2 (7 bases). Deletions cut 4 bases from V and 4 bases from J, with 13 bases between. The CDR3 covers 14 residues. Germline V gives CDR1 SGHDT, CDR2 YYEEEE. The entire variable domain, with the rest obtained from reference TRBV5-6 and TRBJ2-3, is as follows: DAGVTQSPTHLIKTRGQQVTLRCSPKSGHDTVSWYQQALGQGPQFIFQYYEEEERQRGNFPDRFSGHQFPNYSSELNVNALLLGDSALYLCASSGLGGADTQYFGPGTRLTVL.

The V gene is TRBV9, the J gene TRBJ1-6; 7 nucleotides line up with TRBD1. The CDR3 sequence is 14 residues long. V was pared by 3 bases and J by 10 bases, with 7 bases of the junction left unmatched. Germline-derived CDR1 and CDR2 are SGDLS and YYNGEE. The CDR3 spells CASSAQAGGSPLHF. Written as DNA, the CDR3 is TGTGCCAGCAGCGCCCAGGCAGGGGGATCACCCCTCCACTTT. The variable domain in full, with the rest retrieved from reference TRBV9 and TRBJ1-6, is DSGVTQTPKHLITATGQRVTLRCSPRSGDLSVYWYQQSLDQGLQFLIQYYNGEERAKGNILERFSAQQFPDLHSELNLSSLELGDSALYFCASSAQAGGSPLHFGNGTRLTVT.

The chain joins TRBV24-1 to TRBJ2-5; D might be TRBD1 or TRBD2, each matching 6 bases. The germline V gene has CDR1 KGHDR and CDR2 SFDVKD. The CDR3 is 14 amino acids. Trimming stripped 0 bases from V and 5 bases from J, with 9 bases between. The CDR3 spells CATSDLGGPETQYF. CDR3 bases: TGTGCCACCAGTGATTTGGGGGGGCCGGAGACCCAGTACTTC.